The 18 T cell receptor beta chains reported below all come from one sample, sequenced in a study of cytotoxic CD8 clonotypes in ibrutinib-treated CLL. Profiled with immunoSEQ multiplex PCR; TCRdb holds only in-frame clones, not every one. The profile covers some 310,000 clones, with roughly 85% appearing a single time and under 8.5% taken by the ten largest. The sequencing here drew on PBMCs, taken before ibrutinib treatment. These receptors came from a human donor with chronic lymphocytic leukemia.

The chain combines TRBV7-9 with TRBJ1-1; D gene unclear. The V gene lost 3 bases and the J gene lost 10 bases, with 18 bases spanning the gap. The CDR3 length is 14 residues. Germline V gives CDR1 SEHNR, CDR2 FQNEAQ (reference sequence). CDR3 sequence: CASSFGPEESLAFF. Written as DNA, the CDR3 is TGTGCCAGCAGCTTCGGTCCGGAGGAGTCGTTAGCTTTCTTT.

This clone appeared a single time. J is TRBJ2-3 and V is TRBV4-3; the match to TRBD2 covers 10 bases. The trim removed 3 bases at V and 2 bases at J, leaving 5 bases unmatched. This CDR3 has 16 residues. Germline CDR1 reads LGHNA; CDR2 reads YSLEER. CDR3 coding DNA: TGCGCCAGCAGCCAGTCAGCGGGAGGGTCCACAGATACGCAGTATTTT. This translates into CASSQSAGGSTDTQYF.

V gene TRBV29-1 combines with J gene TRBJ1-1; no clear D gene. V was pared by 4 bases and J by 4 bases, with 10 bases between. There are 12 residues in the CDR3. CDR1 and CDR2 from the germline V gene are SQVTM and ANQGSEA. The chain's CDR3 is CSVGTAGTEAFF. The CDR3, as DNA: TGCAGCGTTGGGACGGCGGGCACTGAAGCTTTCTTT.

This clone was recorded a few times. The V and J genes are TRBV5-8 and TRBJ2-3; D not certain. Per germline, CDR1 SGHTS and CDR2 YDEGEE. Between the trimmed V and J ends, which lost 1 base and 14 bases, there was a span of 11 bases. The CDR3 totals 11 residues. In DNA, the CDR3 is TGTGCCAGCAGCTTGACCCGAGAGCGGTATTTT. It translates to CASSLTRERYF.

The gene calls are TRBV15 and TRBJ2-1; 9 nucleotides line up with TRBD2. CDR3 length equals 14 residues. Germline V gene sequence: CDR1 LNHNV, CDR2 YYDKDF (reference sequence). V shed 8 bases and J 2 bases; nucleotides not matched to a gene: 4. CDR3 sequence: CATQAGGTYNEQFF. In nucleotides, the CDR3 is TGTGCCACCCAGGCGGGAGGGACCTACAATGAGCAGTTCTTC.

V is TRBV4-3 and J is TRBJ2-2, with TRBD2 as a possible D gene (6 bases). The V and J ends lost 7 bases and 3 bases respectively, with 24 bases between them. The CDR3 runs to 18 residues. The V gene's germline CDR1 is LGHNA and CDR2 YSLEER. CDR3 coding DNA: TGCGCCAGCAAACCGAGGAGGGGCAGGGTAATGGACACCGGGGAGCTGTTTTTT. Translating it yields CASKPRRGRVMDTGELFF.

This clone was observed a handful of times. CDR3 loop: CASSLRDRGGTEAFF. The CDR3 bases are TGTGCCAGCAGTTTAAGGGACAGGGGAGGGACTGAAGCTTTCTTT. J is TRBJ1-1 and V is TRBV27; 10 positions match TRBD1. V was pared by 2 bases and J by 5 bases, with 5 bases of the junction left unmatched. Germline lookup yields CDR1 MNHEY and CDR2 SMNVEV (reference sequence). The CDR3 loop spans 15 amino acids.

For this clone: This sample includes further DNA sequences coding for the same CDR3. This chain uses TRBV29-1 with TRBJ1-1, with no clear D. Trimming stripped 4 bases from V and 0 bases from J, with 9 bases between. The V gene's germline CDR1 is SQVTM and CDR2 ANQGSEA. The CDR3 spans 13 residues. The CDR3 DNA reads as TGCAGCGTTGGCGGGCAGTTGAACACTGAAGCTTTCTTT. It specifies CSVGGQLNTEAFF.

The chain employs TRBV29-1 and TRBJ2-1; D possibly uses TRBD1 or TRBD2 (5 bases each). This CDR3 spans 13 amino acids. The V and J ends lost 2 bases and 10 bases respectively, with 15 bases between them. CDR1 SQVTM and CDR2 ANQGSEA come from the germline V gene. The CDR3 region has the DNA TGCAGCGTTGAAAATCCGTCCGGGGCCGAGCAGTTCTTC. Translating gives CSVENPSGAEQFF.

This chain links TRBV19 with TRBJ2-3; 8 nucleotides match TRBD2. This CDR3 region has 11 residues. With 9 bases clipped from V and 8 bases from J, the junction kept 4 bases outside the gene matches. The V gene's germline CDR1 is LNHDA and CDR2 SQIVND (reference sequence). In DNA, the CDR3 is TGTGCCAGGTTGACTAGCGTTACGCAGTATTTT. This codes for CARLTSVTQYF. Combining the CDR3 with reference TRBV19 and TRBJ2-3 gives the whole variable domain DGGITQSPKYLFRKEGQNVTLSCEQNLNHDAMYWYRQDPGQGLRLIYYSQIVNDFQKGDIAEGYSVSREKKESFPLTVTSAQKNPTAFYLCARLTSVTQYFGPGTRLTVL.

This chain joins TRBV10-2 and TRBJ2-7; no definite D call. CDR1 WSHSY and CDR2 SAAADI come from the germline V gene. The ends were cut back, 1 base at V and 4 bases at J, with 14 bases in the middle. The CDR3 loop spans 15 amino acids. The CDR3, as DNA: TGCGCCAGCAGTGAGTTTCGGAGCTCCTATTACGAGCAGTACTTC. Translated: CASSEFRSSYYEQYF.

V gene TRBV6-6 combines with J gene TRBJ1-1; D remains ambiguous. The CDR3 extends over 14 amino acids. Trimming cost V 8 bases and J 0 bases, with 13 bases left between them. Germline CDR1 reads MNHNY; CDR2 reads SVGAGI (reference sequence). CDR3 sequence (DNA): TGTGCCAGCTCATGGGAGAGGGTGAACACTGAAGCTTTCTTT. This gives the protein CASSWERVNTEAFF.

This chain connects TRBV18 to TRBJ1-4; 7 bases are shared with TRBD1. Germline loops: CDR1 KGHSH, CDR2 LQKENI. The trim removed 4 bases at V and 7 bases at J, leaving 9 bases unmatched. The CDR3 is 15 residues long. In nucleotides, the CDR3 is TGTGCCAGCTCACAAGAGACAGGGTCGGGTGAAAAACTGTTTTTT. Translating gives CASSQETGSGEKLFF.

V and J are TRBV15 and TRBJ2-7; 8 positions agree with TRBD1. The CDR3 runs to 16 residues. Germline lookup yields CDR1 LNHNV and CDR2 YYDKDF (reference sequence). J lost 0 bases, V lost 3 bases, and 7 bases had no gene match. CDR3 nucleotide sequence: TGTGCCACCAGCAGTGTGGGACAGGCGAGCTCCTACGAGCAGTACTTC. Protein: CATSSVGQASSYEQYF.

The rearrangement joins TRBV9 to TRBJ2-1; D uncertain. The V gene lost 0 bases and the J gene lost 2 bases, with 9 bases spanning the gap. Germline CDR1 SGDLS, CDR2 YYNGEE. The CDR3 covers 15 residues. In nucleotides, the CDR3 is TGTGCCAGCAGCGTAGTGTTCGGCCCCTACAATGAGCAGTTCTTC. It translates to CASSVVFGPYNEQFF.

V and J are TRBV14 and TRBJ2-1; TRBD2 aligns across 12 bases. Germline V CDR1 and CDR2: SGHDN, FVKESK. V dropped 4 bases and J dropped 12; count of bases not matched to a gene: 4. The CDR3 loop spans 13 amino acids. In nucleotides, the CDR3 is TGTGCCAGCAGCCTGATACTAGCGGGAGGGCAGTTCTTC. Its protein is CASSLILAGGQFF.

V and J are TRBV18 and TRBJ1-4; a weak D match, TRBD1 (5 bases). V lost 2 bases, J lost 5 bases, and 15 bases lay in between. The V gene's germline CDR1 is KGHSH and CDR2 LQKENI. The CDR3 is 16 residues long. The CDR3 nucleotides read TGTGCCAGCTCACCAAGGCAGGTGGGACCCAATGAAAAACTGTTTTTT. Translation gives CASSPRQVGPNEKLFF. The full variable domain, in which reference TRBV18 and TRBJ1-4 provide the parts outside the CDR3, is NAGVMQNPRHLVRRRGQEARLRCSPMKGHSHVYWYRQLPEEGLKFMVYLQKENIIDESGMPKERFSAEFPKEGPSILRIQQVVRGDSAAYFCASSPRQVGPNEKLFFGSGTQLSVL.

This clone occurred once. The rearrangement uses TRBV9 and TRBJ1-1; D is ambiguous. The germline V and J ends were trimmed by 0 bases and 1 base, with 7 bases remaining between them. The germline gives CDR1 SGDLS, CDR2 YYNGEE. The CDR3 extends over 14 amino acids. The CDR3 sequence: CASSVEGTNTEAFF. The CDR3 nucleotides are TGTGCCAGCAGCGTAGAGGGTACGAACACTGAAGCTTTCTTT.